This entry lists 2 T cell receptor beta chains sequenced from one sample in a study of early T cells in non-severe SARS-CoV-2 infection (dated by TCRdb to about 2021). Library creation used 5' RACE. TCRdb names NextSeq 500 as the instrument used. TCRdb reanalyzed the raw reads on its own, using fastp at Q25 for trimming and MiXCR for clone calling, and kept in-frame beta chains. Duplicate CDR3 protein sequences are folded into a single record with the most common DNA and genes. The sample yields about 60,000 distinct CDR3 sequences; 12% were counted once. The ten largest clones represent around 4.5% of the sample. The sequenced sample consisted of whole blood. The receptor source for this set is an adult who was a healthcare worker with PCR-confirmed SARS-CoV-2 infection or an uninfected control (not recorded which).

The sample holds many counts of this clonotype. The chain joins TRBV2 to TRBJ2-1; TRBD2 agrees at 7 bases. The V segment lost 7 bases and the J segment 4 bases; nucleotides outside the gene matches: 10. The germline gives CDR1 SNHLY, CDR2 FYNNEI. The CDR3 is made up of 15 amino acids. The CDR3 region has the DNA TGTGCCAGCACCCCTGCGGGCGGGGGTTACAATGAGCAGTTCTTC. This sequence encodes CASTPAGGGYNEQFF.

This clonotype came up a few times. The V gene is TRBV28, the J gene TRBJ2-7, with 8 nucleotides matching TRBD1. Unmatched junction bases numbered 4, after V lost 6 bases and J lost 3 bases. The germline V gene has CDR1 MDHEN and CDR2 SYDVKM. The CDR3 has 13 residues. The CDR3 loop reads CASRTTGGYEQYF. In nucleotides, the CDR3 is TGTGCCAGCAGAACCACAGGGGGCTACGAGCAGTACTTC.